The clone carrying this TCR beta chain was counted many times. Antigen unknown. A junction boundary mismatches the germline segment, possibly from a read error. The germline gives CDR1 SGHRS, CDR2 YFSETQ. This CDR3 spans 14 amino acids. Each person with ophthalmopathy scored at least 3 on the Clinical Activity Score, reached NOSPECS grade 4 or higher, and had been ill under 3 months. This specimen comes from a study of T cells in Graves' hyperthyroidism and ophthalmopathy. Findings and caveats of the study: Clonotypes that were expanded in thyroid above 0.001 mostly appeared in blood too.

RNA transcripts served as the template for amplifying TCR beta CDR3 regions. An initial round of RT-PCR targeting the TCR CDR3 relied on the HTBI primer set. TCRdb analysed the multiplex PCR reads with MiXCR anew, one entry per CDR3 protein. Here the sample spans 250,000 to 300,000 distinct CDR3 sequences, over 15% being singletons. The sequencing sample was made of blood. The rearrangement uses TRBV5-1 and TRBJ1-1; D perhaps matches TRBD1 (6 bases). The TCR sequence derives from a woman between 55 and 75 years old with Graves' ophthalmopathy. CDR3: CASSPGALNTEAFF. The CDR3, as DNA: TGTGCCAGCAGCCCAGGGGCGCTGAACACTGAAGCTTTCTTT.